The 26 T cell receptor beta chains reported below all come from one sample, sequenced in a study of PD-1 blockade in mismatch repair-deficient tumors. Here immunoSEQ multiplex PCR was the method, and the copy in TCRdb shows in-frame clones only, minus some. Seen here are about 110,000 clones, more than 60% observed once, and the top ten hold approximately 4.7%. Here the sequenced sample was peripheral blood, taken 60 to 65 weeks after starting pembrolizumab. The source of these receptors is an adult with mismatch repair-deficient cancer.

This clone has just a few counts. The chain couples TRBV7-2 to TRBJ2-7, with TRBD2 as a possible D gene (5 bases). The CDR3 is 12 amino acids. Germline-derived CDR1 and CDR2 are SGHTA and FQGNSA. V was trimmed by 4 bases and J by 9 bases, leaving 13 bases between them. The CDR3 DNA sequence: TGTGCCAGCAGCTCCACTAGTTCGGGGCAGTACTTC. Protein sequence: CASSSTSSGQYF.

This chain connects TRBV2 to TRBJ1-1; 10 nucleotides line up with TRBD1. CDR1 is SNHLY and CDR2 is FYNNEI in the germline V gene. The CDR3 runs 14 residues. Trimming cost V 11 bases and J 6 bases; bases outside gene matches: 12. The CDR3 DNA sequence: TGTGCCGGTGAACCCGACAGGGGGCGGGCTGAAGCTTTCTTT. This codes for CAGEPDRGRAEAFF.

This chain joins TRBV7-9 and TRBJ2-7, with D possibly TRBD2 on 6 matching bases. Looked up from germline, CDR1 is SEHNR and CDR2 is FQNEAQ (reference sequence). CDR3 length: 15 residues. Trimming removed 4 bases at V and 7 bases at J, with 20 bases between. This CDR3 is CASSWRDGTSGEQYF. DNA for the CDR3: TGTGCCAGCAGCTGGCGGGACGGAACGTCGGGGGAGCAGTACTTC.

The V call is TRBV7-3, the J call TRBJ2-5; TRBD1 agrees at 8 bases. Germline V lookup: CDR1 SGHTA, CDR2 FQGTGA. There are 15 residues in the CDR3. V shed 5 bases and J 5 bases; nucleotides not matched to a gene: 10. CDR3 sequence: CASSPGTGLLETQYF. CDR3 in DNA: TGTGCCAGCAGCCCAGGGACAGGTTTGTTGGAGACCCAGTACTTC.

The rearrangement joins TRBV6-6 to TRBJ2-1; no reliable D call. Between the trimmed V and J ends, which lost 0 bases and 9 bases, there was a span of 3 bases. There are 11 residues in the CDR3. The germline V gene encodes CDR1 MNHNY and CDR2 SVGAGI (reference sequence). The CDR3 sequence is CASSYSSEQFF. The CDR3 region has the DNA TGTGCCAGCAGTTACTCAAGTGAGCAGTTCTTC.

This clone came up a few times. The genes are TRBV10-2 and TRBJ2-5, with 7 bases identical to TRBD1. This CDR3 contains 13 residues. Germline CDR1 WSHSY, CDR2 SAAADI. Unmatched junction bases numbered 4, after V lost 7 bases and J lost 2 bases. CDR3 coding DNA: TGCGCCAGCACCGGGACAGCACAAGAGACCCAGTACTTC. This codes for CASTGTAQETQYF.

CDR3 region: CASSIVGARYEQYF. For the CDR3, the DNA is TGTGCCAGTAGTATTGTGGGAGCCCGCTACGAGCAGTACTTC. V and J are TRBV19 and TRBJ2-7; the D gene is possibly TRBD2 (5 bases). This CDR3 spans 14 amino acids. V lost 3 bases and J lost 3, with 12 bases in between. In germline, CDR1 is LNHDA, CDR2 SQIVND (reference sequence).

The chain employs TRBV6-5 and TRBJ1-4; D is ambiguous. CDR1 and CDR2 from the germline V gene are MNHEY and SVGAGI. With 8 bases removed from V and 7 bases from J, the gap between germline ends came to 8 bases. The CDR3 loop spans 11 amino acids. CDR3 in DNA: TGTGCCAGCGGACCAACTGAAAAACTGTTTTTT. Translation gives CASGPTEKLFF.

The chain links TRBV30 to TRBJ2-7; the D gene is possibly TRBD2 (5 bases). V gave up 0 bases and J gave up 5 bases, with 11 bases separating them. Germline lookup yields CDR1 GTSNPN and CDR2 SVGIG (reference sequence). The CDR3 runs 13 residues. The CDR3 bases are TGTGCCTGGAGTGTACAAGAGGGCCACGAGCAGTACTTC. Residues: CAWSVQEGHEQYF.

The genes are TRBV6-6 and TRBJ1-1; no clear D. This CDR3 spans 14 amino acids. V was shortened by 6 bases and J by 7 bases, with 18 bases between the two germline ends. Looked up from germline, CDR1 is MNHNY and CDR2 is SVGAGI (reference sequence). This CDR3 is CASRDPSVFGEAFF. CDR3 sequence (DNA): TGTGCCAGCAGGGACCCCTCGGTTTTTGGTGAAGCTTTCTTT.

Concerning this clone: This sample includes further DNA sequences coding for the same CDR3. The chain has TRBV5-1 and TRBJ2-7, with a weak D call TRBD1 (6 bases). CDR1 SGHRS and CDR2 YFSETQ come from the germline V gene. The CDR3 extends over 14 amino acids. V dropped 3 bases and J dropped 0 bases, with 10 bases sitting between them. The CDR3, as DNA: TGCGCCAGCAGCTGGGACACAAGCTCCTACGAGCAGTACTTC. This gives the protein CASSWDTSSYEQYF.

This chain joins TRBV4-1 and TRBJ2-3; tentatively, D is TRBD2 (6 bases). Per the germline V gene, CDR1 is MGHRA and CDR2 is YSYEKL. V was pared by 0 bases and J by 6 bases, with 13 bases between. The CDR3 extends over 15 amino acids. The CDR3 nucleotides read TGCGCCAGCAGCCAAGAGGCGGACGCGGGGGATACGCAGTATTTT. Its protein product is CASSQEADAGDTQYF.

This chain connects TRBV25-1 to TRBJ1-3, with a tentative D call TRBD1 (5 bases). With 11 bases removed from V and 2 bases from J, the gap between germline ends came to 13 bases. The CDR3 loop spans 13 amino acids. Germline CDR1 is MGHDK and CDR2 is SYGVNS. The CDR3 nucleotides are TGTGCCGTCCAAAGGGGTACTGGAAACACCATATATTTT. Encoded protein: CAVQRGTGNTIYF.

The chain joins TRBV11-2 to TRBJ2-3; 7 nucleotides agree with TRBD2. From germline, CDR1 is SGHAT and CDR2 FQNNGV. The CDR3 spans 16 residues. V shed 2 bases and J 1 base; nucleotides not matched to a gene: 6. In nucleotides, the CDR3 is TGTGCCAGCAGCTTAATTCGCGGGAGTGGCACAGATACGCAGTATTTT. It specifies CASSLIRGSGTDTQYF. The full variable domain, in which reference TRBV11-2 and TRBJ2-3 provide the parts outside the CDR3, is EAGVAQSPRYKIIEKRQSVAFWCNPISGHATLYWYQQILGQGPKLLIQFQNNGVVDDSQLPKDRFSAERLKGVDSTLKIQPAKLEDSAVYLCASSLIRGSGTDTQYFGPGTRLTVL.

The J gene is TRBJ2-2, the V gene TRBV11-3; the D call may be TRBD1 or TRBD2 (5 bases each). The CDR3 runs 15 residues. The germline CDR1 and CDR2 sequences are SGHNT and YENEEA. V lost 6 bases and J lost 6, with 17 bases in between. The CDR3 sequence: CASSFLVGTAGELFF. As DNA, the CDR3 is TGTGCCAGCAGTTTCCTTGTTGGGACGGCCGGGGAGCTGTTTTTT.

V usage is TRBV5-4 and J usage is TRBJ2-5; tentatively, D is TRBD1 (6 bases). The CDR3 has 13 amino acids. Germline CDR1 SGHNT, CDR2 YYREEE (reference sequence). V lost 2 bases to trimming and J lost 1 base, with 6 bases between them. The CDR3 reads CASSLQGQETQYF. The CDR3 coding sequence is TGTGCCAGCAGCTTACAGGGCCAAGAGACCCAGTACTTC.

This rearrangement joins TRBV6-1 to TRBJ2-1, with 8 nucleotides matching TRBD2. The CDR3 runs 17 residues. Per the germline V gene, CDR1 is MNHNS and CDR2 is SASEGT. V was clipped by 4 bases and J by 7 bases; unmatched bases: 15. The CDR3 region has the DNA TGTGCCAGCAGTGGGGGGCTTGCTAGCGGGTATGGGAATGAGCAGTTCTTC. Translation gives CASSGGLASGYGNEQFF.

V gene TRBV9 combines with J gene TRBJ2-7, with 8 bases aligning to TRBD2. Trimming at V came to 3 bases and at J to 4 bases, leaving 9 bases not matched to a gene. Germline CDR1 is SGDLS and CDR2 is YYNGEE. The CDR3 runs 15 residues. In nucleotides, the CDR3 is TGTGCCAGCAGCGAGGCCCCTGGGACTAGGTACGAGCAGTACTTC. Translation: CASSEAPGTRYEQYF.

The chain combines TRBV15 with TRBJ1-1; D is ambiguous. Trimming left V 0 bases short and J 0 bases short, with 5 bases between. CDR1 is LNHNV, CDR2 YYDKDF, per germline (reference sequence). This CDR3 is built from 14 residues. Written as DNA, the CDR3 is TGTGCCACCAGCAGAGATCCTGTGAACACTGAAGCTTTCTTT. This codes for CATSRDPVNTEAFF.

The chain links TRBV9 to TRBJ2-3; D call uncertain. Trimming pared 3 bases from V and 4 bases from J, leaving 12 bases between. Germline CDR1 and CDR2: SGDLS and YYNGEE. The CDR3 is made up of 14 amino acids. This chain's CDR3 is CASSAALRADTQYF. The DNA for the CDR3 is TGTGCCAGCAGCGCCGCCCTTCGGGCAGATACGCAGTATTTT.

This chain uses TRBV5-1 with TRBJ1-3; D gene uncertain. The CDR3 consists of 15 residues. V lost 0 bases to trimming and J lost 0 bases, with 7 bases between them. Germline lookup yields CDR1 SGHRS and CDR2 YFSETQ. The CDR3 protein is CASSLDVGSGNTIYF. The CDR3 coding sequence is TGCGCCAGCAGCTTGGATGTAGGCTCTGGAAACACCATATATTTT.

This chain joins TRBV5-6 and TRBJ1-1; no clear D. V lost 0 bases, J lost 2 bases, and 5 bases lay in between. This CDR3 has 13 residues. In germline, CDR1 is SGHDT, CDR2 YYEEEE. The CDR3 spells CASSLGRNTEAFF. The CDR3 DNA is TGTGCCAGCAGCTTGGGGAGAAACACTGAAGCTTTCTTT.

The J gene is TRBJ2-7, the V gene TRBV4-3; 7 nucleotides agree with TRBD1. Germline CDR1 and CDR2: LGHNA and YSLEER. J was trimmed by 6 bases and V by 1 base; bases with no gene match: 12. The CDR3 has 16 amino acids. The CDR3 region has the DNA TGCGCCAGCAGCCAAGTCCCGACAGGGCGGACCGGCGAGCAGTACTTC. It yields the protein CASSQVPTGRTGEQYF.

The chain links TRBV11-3 to TRBJ1-2; no reliable D call. Per the germline V gene, CDR1 is SGHNT and CDR2 is YENEEA. CDR3 size: 17 residues. V lost 5 bases and J lost 0, with 19 bases in between. This chain's CDR3 is CASSPGEGAASNYGYTF. The CDR3 nucleotides are TGTGCCAGCAGCCCCGGGGAGGGCGCAGCCTCTAACTATGGCTACACCTTC.

The CDR3 here is CSVEAGYEQFF. For the CDR3, the DNA is TGCAGCGTTGAAGCGGGTTATGAGCAGTTCTTC. This chain joins TRBV29-1 and TRBJ2-1, with D hard to call. Germline lookup yields CDR1 SQVTM and CDR2 ANQGSEA. The CDR3 has 11 amino acids. V gave up 1 base and J gave up 8 bases, with 6 bases separating them.

The gene calls are TRBV30 and TRBJ2-5; D is unresolved. CDR3 length equals 15 residues. CDR1 is GTSNPN, CDR2 SVGIG, per germline (reference sequence). V was clipped by 0 bases and J by 5 bases, with 16 bases between them. The CDR3 region has the DNA TGTGCCTGGAGTGTAGGTTCCAGGCGTGGGGAGACCCAGTACTTC. This codes for CAWSVGSRRGETQYF.